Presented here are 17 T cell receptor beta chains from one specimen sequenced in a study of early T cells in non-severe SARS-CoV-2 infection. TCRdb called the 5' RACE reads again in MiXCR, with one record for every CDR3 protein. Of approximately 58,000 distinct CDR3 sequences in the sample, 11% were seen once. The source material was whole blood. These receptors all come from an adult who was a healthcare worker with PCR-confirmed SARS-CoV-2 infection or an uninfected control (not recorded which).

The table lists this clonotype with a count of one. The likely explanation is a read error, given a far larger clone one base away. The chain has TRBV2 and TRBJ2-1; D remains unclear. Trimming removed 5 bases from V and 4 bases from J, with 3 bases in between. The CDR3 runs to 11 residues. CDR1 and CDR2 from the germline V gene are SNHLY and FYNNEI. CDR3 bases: TGTGCCAGCAGTACGTACAATGAGCAGTTCTTC. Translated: CASSTYNEQFF.

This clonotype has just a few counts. The CDR3 loop is CASSPSRDRQTQYF. The CDR3 nucleotides are TGTGCCAGCAGCCCTAGCCGGGACAGACAGACCCAGTACTTC. The rearrangement uses TRBV7-9 and TRBJ2-5; 7 nucleotides align to TRBD1. The trim removed 5 bases at V and 6 bases at J, leaving 9 bases unmatched. This CDR3 has 14 residues. Germline CDR1 is SEHNR and CDR2 is FQNEAQ (reference sequence). The full variable domain, completed using reference TRBV7-9 and TRBJ2-5, is DTGVSQNPRHKITKRGQNVTFRCDPISEHNRLYWYRQTLGQGPEFLTYFQNEAQLEKSRLLSDRFSAERPKGSFSTLEIQRTEQGDSAMYLCASSPSRDRQTQYFGPGTRLLVL.

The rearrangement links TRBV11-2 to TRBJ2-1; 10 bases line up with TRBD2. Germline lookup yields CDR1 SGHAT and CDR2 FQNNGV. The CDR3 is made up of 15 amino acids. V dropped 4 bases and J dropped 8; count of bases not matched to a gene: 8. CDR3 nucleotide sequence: TGTGCCAGCAGCTCGACGCTAGCGGGGGTCCATGAGCAGTTCTTC. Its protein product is CASSSTLAGVHEQFF.

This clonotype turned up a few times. The DNA of the CDR3 is TGTGCCTGGAGTGTACAGAGGAACACCATATATTTT. It translates to CAWSVQRNTIYF. This sequence joins TRBV30 and TRBJ1-3, with D unresolved. Trimming stripped 0 bases from V and 7 bases from J, with 7 bases between. The CDR3 has 12 residues. The germline gives CDR1 GTSNPN, CDR2 SVGIG (reference sequence).

The CDR3 DNA sequence: TGTGCCAGCAGTTATAGGGGGGGCAATCAGCCCCAGCATTTT. This gives the protein CASSYRGGNQPQHF. V gene TRBV6-5 combines with J gene TRBJ1-5; D possibly corresponds to TRBD1 (6 bases). V was shortened by 3 bases and J by 2 bases, with 8 bases between the two germline ends. Germline CDR1 MNHEY, CDR2 SVGAGI. This CDR3 contains 14 residues.

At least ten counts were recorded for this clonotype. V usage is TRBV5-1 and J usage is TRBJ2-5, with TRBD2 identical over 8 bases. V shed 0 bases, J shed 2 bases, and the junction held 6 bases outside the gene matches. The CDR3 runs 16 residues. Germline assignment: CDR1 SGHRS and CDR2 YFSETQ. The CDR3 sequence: CASSLVAGNPQETQYF. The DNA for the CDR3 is TGCGCCAGCAGCTTGGTAGCGGGGAATCCTCAAGAGACCCAGTACTTC. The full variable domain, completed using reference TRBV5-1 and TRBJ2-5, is KAGVTQTPRYLIKTRGQQVTLSCSPISGHRSVSWYQQTPGQGLQFLFEYFSETQRNKGNFPGRFSGRQFSNSRSEMNVSTLELGDSALYLCASSLVAGNPQETQYFGPGTRLLVL.

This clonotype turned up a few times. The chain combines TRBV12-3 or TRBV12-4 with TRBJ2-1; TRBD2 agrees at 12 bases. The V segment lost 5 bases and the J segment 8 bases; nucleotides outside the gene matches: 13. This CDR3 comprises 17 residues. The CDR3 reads CASSPPSGRALDDEQFF. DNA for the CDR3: TGTGCCAGCAGTCCCCCTAGCGGGAGGGCCTTGGACGATGAGCAGTTCTTC.

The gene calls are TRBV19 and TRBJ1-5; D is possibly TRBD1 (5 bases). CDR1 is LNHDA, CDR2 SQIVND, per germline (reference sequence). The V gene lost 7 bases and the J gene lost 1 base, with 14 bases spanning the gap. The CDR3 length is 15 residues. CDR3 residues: CASTPTWGSNQPQHF. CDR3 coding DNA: TGTGCCAGTACCCCCACTTGGGGGAGCAATCAGCCCCAGCATTTT. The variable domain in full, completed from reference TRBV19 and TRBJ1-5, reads DGGITQSPKYLFRKEGQNVTLSCEQNLNHDAMYWYRQDPGQGLRLIYYSQIVNDFQKGDIAEGYSVSREKKESFPLTVTSAQKNPTAFYLCASTPTWGSNQPQHFGDGTRLSIL.

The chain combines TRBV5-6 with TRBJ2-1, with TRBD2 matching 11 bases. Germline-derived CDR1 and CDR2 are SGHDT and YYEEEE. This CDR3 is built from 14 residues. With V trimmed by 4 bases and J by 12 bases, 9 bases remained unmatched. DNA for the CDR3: TGTGCCAGCAGCCCCGGGACTAGCGGACTAGGGCAGTTCTTC. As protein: CASSPGTSGLGQFF.

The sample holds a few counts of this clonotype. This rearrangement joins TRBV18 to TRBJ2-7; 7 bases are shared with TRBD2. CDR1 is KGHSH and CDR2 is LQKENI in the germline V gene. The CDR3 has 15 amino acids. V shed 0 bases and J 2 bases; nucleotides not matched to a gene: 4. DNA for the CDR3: TGTGCCAGCTCACCACCGGGGGGGTTTACCTACGAGCAGTACTTC. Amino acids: CASSPPGGFTYEQYF.

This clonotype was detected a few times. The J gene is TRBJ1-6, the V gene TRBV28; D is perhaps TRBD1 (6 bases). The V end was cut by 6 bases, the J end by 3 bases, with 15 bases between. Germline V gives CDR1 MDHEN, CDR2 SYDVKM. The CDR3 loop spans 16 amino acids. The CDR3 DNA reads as TGTGCCAGCAGGCAAGGGGGTCCGGTCTATAATTCACCCCTCCACTTT. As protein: CASRQGGPVYNSPLHF.

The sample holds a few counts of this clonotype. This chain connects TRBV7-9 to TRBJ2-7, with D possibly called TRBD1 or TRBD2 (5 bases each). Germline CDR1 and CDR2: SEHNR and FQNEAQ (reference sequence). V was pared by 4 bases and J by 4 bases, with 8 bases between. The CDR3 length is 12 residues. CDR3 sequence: CASSWDGYEQYF. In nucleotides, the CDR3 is TGTGCCAGCAGCTGGGACGGGTACGAGCAGTACTTC. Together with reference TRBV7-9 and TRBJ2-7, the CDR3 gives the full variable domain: DTGVSQNPRHKITKRGQNVTFRCDPISEHNRLYWYRQTLGQGPEFLTYFQNEAQLEKSRLLSDRFSAERPKGSFSTLEIQRTEQGDSAMYLCASSWDGYEQYFGPGTRLTVT.

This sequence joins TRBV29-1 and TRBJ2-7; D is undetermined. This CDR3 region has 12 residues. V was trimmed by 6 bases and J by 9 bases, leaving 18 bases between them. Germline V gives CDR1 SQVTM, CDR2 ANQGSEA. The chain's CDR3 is CSVRTEPNVQYF. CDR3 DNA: TGCAGCGTGCGGACCGAGCCCAACGTGCAGTACTTC.

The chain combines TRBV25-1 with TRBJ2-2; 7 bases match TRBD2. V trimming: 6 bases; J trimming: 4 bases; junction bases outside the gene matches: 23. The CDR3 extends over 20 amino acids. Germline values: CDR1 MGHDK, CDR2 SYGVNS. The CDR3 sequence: CASSPVGLAEAGYLTGELFF. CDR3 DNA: TGTGCCAGCAGCCCGGTCGGGCTAGCGGAGGCGGGGTATCTCACCGGGGAGCTGTTTTTT.

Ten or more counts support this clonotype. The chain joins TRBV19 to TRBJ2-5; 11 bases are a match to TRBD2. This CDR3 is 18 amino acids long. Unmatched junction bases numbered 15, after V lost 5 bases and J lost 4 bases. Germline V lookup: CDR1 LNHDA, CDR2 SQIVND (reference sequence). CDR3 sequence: CASSLGTSGSLVVETQYF. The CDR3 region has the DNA TGTGCCAGTAGTCTCGGGACTAGCGGTAGCCTGGTTGTAGAGACCCAGTACTTC.

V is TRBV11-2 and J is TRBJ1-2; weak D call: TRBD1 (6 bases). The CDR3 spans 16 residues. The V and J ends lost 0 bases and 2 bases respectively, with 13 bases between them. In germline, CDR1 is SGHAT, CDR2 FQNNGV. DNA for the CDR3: TGTGCCAGCAGCTTAGAACCATTTACAGGGAACTATGGCTACACCTTC. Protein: CASSLEPFTGNYGYTF.

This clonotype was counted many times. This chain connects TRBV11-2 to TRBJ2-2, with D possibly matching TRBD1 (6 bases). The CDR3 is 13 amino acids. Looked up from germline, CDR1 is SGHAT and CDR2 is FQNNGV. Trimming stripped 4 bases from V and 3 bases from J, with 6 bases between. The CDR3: CASSYRDTGELFF. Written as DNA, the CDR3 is TGTGCCAGCAGCTACAGGGACACCGGGGAGCTGTTTTTT.